This TCR beta chain was sequenced in a study of shared clonotypes between healthy human individuals (dated by TCRdb to about 2020). Regarding the research as a whole: Three men and a couple of women, aged 18 to 49 years, made up the cohort. To estimate repertoire size and how much clonotypes are shared between individuals, the study performed deep sequencing of blood TCR repertoires from roughly five healthy adults. To increase sequencing depth and limit assay-specific biases, different laboratories used diverse techniques to prepare libraries and sequence TCR repertoires. For each donor, CD4 naive and CD4 memory were each given three plates, CD8 naive was given two plates, and CD8 memory was given one plate. Between about 0.8 and 9 billion PBMCs per donor were obtained by leukapheresis. Results the study describes overall, beyond this receptor: Larger estimated clonotype richness was generally found for naive subsets than for memory subsets. The genetic and exposure-history diversity represented was limited by the small number of donors. Pairwise subsampling indicated that sequencing depth was expected to affect the degree of clonotype sharing among donors. Sampling was limited to blood, and TCR repertoires in tissue likely differ from TCR repertoires in blood. When four donors were compared, the shared fraction of clonotypes was 5% to 6.5% for naive CD4, around 3.6% for naive CD8, 2% to 2.5% for memory CD4, and under 0.5% for memory CD8. Clonotypes shared by all four sorted-subset donors showed higher generation probabilities than non-shared clonotypes. Incomplete sequencing was indicated by rarefaction of sorted-subset datasets, despite the large sequencing depth.

Sequences MNHNS (CDR1) and SASEGT (CDR2) are obtained from the germline V gene. V sheds 4 bases and J sheds 6 bases, leaving 19 bases between their ends. Its CDR3 holds 16 amino acids, cysteine through phenylalanine. The CDR3 DNA has 48 bases and is translated from base 1. The donors were healthy, HIV-negative adults who had no recently reported acute infections or vaccinations. All donors were Caucasian adults living in Nashville, Tennessee, USA. CD4+ T cells were enriched by magnetic negative selection; naive cells were then positively selected on CD45RA, and the negative fraction formed the memory subset. Blood was collected by leukapheresis, and PBMCs were isolated by Ficoll-Histopaque density gradient centrifugation and then cryopreserved in liquid nitrogen vapor phase. Analytical flow cytometry was used to check the purity and quantity of every magnetically sorted T cell population. Genomic DNA was isolated from each sorted fraction and quantified by UV absorbance on a Nanodrop 2000c.

TCR CDR3 regions were amplified from genomic DNA by multiplex PCR using the deep immunoSEQ assay. Extracted genomic DNA from each cell subset was distributed evenly across all wells of several immunoSEQ 96-well plates, and each plate was treated as a replicate. For sorted subsets, 150 to 250 ng of genomic DNA, equivalent to around 29,000 T cell genomes, went into each replicate PCR. The purified libraries were quantified using a Qubit 3.0 fluorometer, sized with a Bioanalyzer 2100, and then quantified again using the KAPA Library Quantification kit. Each immunoSEQ 96-well plate was sequenced on its own single-read 150-cycle Illumina NextSeq 550 flow cell. Regarding the original processing steps: Because the immunoSEQ output held only junctional sequences and lacked quality scores, the filtering could not match the filtering applied to full-length reads. To assign V/J genes and CDR3, sequences were annotated against IMGT germline references using PyIR, a Python wrapper for IgBLAST v1.9. Reads with weak V/J assignments (E-value above 1e-6), missing CDR3, stop codons, out-of-frame junctions, or ambiguous translated residues were removed. A V3J clonotype was defined by an identical inferred V gene, J gene, and CDR3 amino acid sequence. Percentage overlap between repertoires was computed as shared unique clonotypes divided by the size of the smaller repertoire. Repertoire richness was assessed with RTK rarefaction, the Chao1 estimator, and Recon v2.1 estimates of unobserved clonotypes. Generation probabilities for all TCRbeta clonotypes obtained by the gDNA method from four donors were computed using OLGA. This is the immuneACCESS table as TCRdb keeps it, with only in-frame sequences that have V and J called. A part of the clones is gone; compared with another copy, unresolved V genes explain less than half, and the rest is unexplained. The V and J calls and clone size were taken over from that table, and D and trimming were inferred from the DNA. For this sample there are 150,000 to 200,000 clones; approximately 60% appear just once. The top ten constitute 8.5% to 12% of the sample.

As regards this clone: It lacks a known antigen. Base qualities were left out, and no much larger clone turns up one base away.

The source is a man aged 30-40 years in good health. This receptor chain uses TRBV6-1 and TRBJ2-1; TRBD2 is possibly the D segment (5 matching bases). Sequencing was done on a sample of memory CD4+ T cells sorted from blood. Interpreted using the paper, the cell subset or site label stands for: CD45RA-negative fraction. CDR3 sequence: CASSGVASHIGNEQFF. The sequenced DNA is TGTGCCAGCAGTGGGGTAGCGTCACACATCGGCAATGAGCAGTTCTTC.